This T cell receptor beta chain was recorded in a study of control samples from healthy donors and cancer patients. V was clipped by 2 bases and J by 6 bases, with 14 bases between them. The CDR3 length is 15 residues. Germline lookup yields CDR1 KGHSH and CDR2 LQKENI. TCRdb keeps only in-frame clones here, not all; method: immunoSEQ multiplex PCR. The data hold about 230,000 clones, with roughly 80% observed a single time. The origin of this receptor is a woman in her sixties or seventies with lung cancer. The sequencing input was PBMCs. The chain joins TRBV18 to TRBJ1-5, with TRBD1 as a possible D gene (5 bases). CDR3 sequence: CASSPSGQVRQPQHF. CDR3 bases: TGTGCCAGCTCACCAAGCGGACAAGTTCGTCAGCCCCAGCATTTT.